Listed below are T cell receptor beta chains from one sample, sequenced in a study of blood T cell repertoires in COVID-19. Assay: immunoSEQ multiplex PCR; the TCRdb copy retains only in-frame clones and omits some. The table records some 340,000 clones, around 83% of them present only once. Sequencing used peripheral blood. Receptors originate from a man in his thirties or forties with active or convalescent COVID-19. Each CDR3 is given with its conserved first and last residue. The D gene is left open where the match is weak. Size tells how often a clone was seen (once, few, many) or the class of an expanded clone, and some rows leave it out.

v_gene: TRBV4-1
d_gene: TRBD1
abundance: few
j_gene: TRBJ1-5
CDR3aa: CASSQDRIKGGGQPQHF
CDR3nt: TGCGCCAGCAGCCAAGATCGAATAAAAGGGGGCGGTCAGCCCCAGCATTTT

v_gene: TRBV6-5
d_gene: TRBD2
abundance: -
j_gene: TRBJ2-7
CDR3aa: CASSYPAGSGEQYF
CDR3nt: TGTGCCAGCAGTTACCCAGCGGGATCGGGTGAGCAGTACTTC

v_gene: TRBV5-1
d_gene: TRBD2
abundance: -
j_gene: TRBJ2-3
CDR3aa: CASSRSWTSEGTDTQYF
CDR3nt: TGCGCCAGCAGTCGATCTTGGACTAGCGAGGGCACAGATACGCAGTATTTT

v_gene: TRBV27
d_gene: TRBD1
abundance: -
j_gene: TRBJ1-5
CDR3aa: CASSADRGYSNQPQHF
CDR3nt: TGTGCCAGCAGCGCCGACAGGGGCTATAGCAATCAGCCCCAGCATTTT

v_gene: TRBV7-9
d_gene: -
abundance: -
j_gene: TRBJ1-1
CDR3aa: CASSSSGLGGTEAFF
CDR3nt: TGTGCCAGCAGCTCCTCGGGGTTAGGGGGCACTGAAGCTTTCTTT

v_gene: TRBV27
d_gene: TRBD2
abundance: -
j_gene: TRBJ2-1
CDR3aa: CASRGTSGRDYNEQFF
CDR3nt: TGTGCCAGCAGGGGTACTAGCGGGAGAGACTACAATGAGCAGTTCTTC

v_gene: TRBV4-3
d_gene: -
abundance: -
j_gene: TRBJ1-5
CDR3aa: CASSQSRRNSNQPQHF
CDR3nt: TGCGCCAGCAGCCAATCGCGGAGAAATAGCAATCAGCCCCAGCATTTT

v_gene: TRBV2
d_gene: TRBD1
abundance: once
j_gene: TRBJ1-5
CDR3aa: CASRGAQGASNQPQHF
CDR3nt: TGTGCCAGCAGGGGGGCTCAGGGGGCGAGCAATCAGCCCCAGCATTTT

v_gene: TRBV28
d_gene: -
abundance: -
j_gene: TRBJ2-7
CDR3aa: CASRRVLEQYF
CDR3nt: TGTGCCAGCAGGAGGGTTCTCGAGCAGTACTTC

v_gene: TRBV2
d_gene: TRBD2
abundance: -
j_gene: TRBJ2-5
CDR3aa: CASKRDYRFQETQYF
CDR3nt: TGTGCCAGCAAAAGGGACTACCGATTCCAAGAGACCCAGTACTTC

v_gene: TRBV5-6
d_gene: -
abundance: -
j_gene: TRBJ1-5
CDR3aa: CASSSITVSNQPQHF
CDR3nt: TGTGCCAGCAGCTCCATTACAGTTAGCAATCAGCCCCAGCATTTT

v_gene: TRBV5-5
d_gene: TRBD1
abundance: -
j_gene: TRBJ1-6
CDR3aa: CASSLQGRGVEVHSPLHF
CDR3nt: TGTGCCAGCAGCTTACAGGGGCGCGGTGTCGAGGTCCATTCACCCCTCCACTTT

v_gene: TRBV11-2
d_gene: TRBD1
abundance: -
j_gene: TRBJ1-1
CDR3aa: CASSHYFPDRGTEAFF
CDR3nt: TGTGCCAGCAGCCACTACTTTCCGGACAGGGGGACTGAAGCTTTCTTT

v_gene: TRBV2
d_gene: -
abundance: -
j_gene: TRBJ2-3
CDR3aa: CASSALRGDTQYF
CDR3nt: TGTGCCAGCAGTGCCCTCCGGGGAGATACGCAGTATTTT

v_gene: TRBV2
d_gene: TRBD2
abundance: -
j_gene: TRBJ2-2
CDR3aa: CASGGLAGAVGGELFF
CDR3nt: TGTGCCAGCGGGGGACTAGCGGGGGCCGTGGGCGGGGAGCTGTTTTTT

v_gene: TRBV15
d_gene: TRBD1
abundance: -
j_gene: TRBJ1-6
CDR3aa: CATSKRTGGNSPLHF
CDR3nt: TGTGCCACCAGCAAGAGGACAGGGGGAAATTCACCCCTCCACTTT

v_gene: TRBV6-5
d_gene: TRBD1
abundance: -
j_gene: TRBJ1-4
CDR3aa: CASTPTGSFEKLFF
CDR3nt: TGTGCCAGCACCCCGACAGGGTCTTTTGAAAAACTGTTTTTT

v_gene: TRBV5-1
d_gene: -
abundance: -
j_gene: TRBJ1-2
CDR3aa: CASSLRGNGYTF
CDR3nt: TGCGCCAGCAGCCTGCGGGGGAATGGCTACACCTTC

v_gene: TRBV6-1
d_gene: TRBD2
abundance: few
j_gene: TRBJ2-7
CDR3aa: CASSETSGRRGEQYF
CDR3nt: TGTGCCAGCAGTGAGACTAGCGGGAGGAGAGGCGAGCAGTACTTC

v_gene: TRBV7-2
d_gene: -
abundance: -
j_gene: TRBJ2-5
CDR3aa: CASSLQGGQETQYF
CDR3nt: TGTGCCAGCAGCTTGCAGGGTGGCCAAGAGACCCAGTACTTC